This T cell receptor beta chain was captured in a study of cytomegalovirus exposure and HLA in healthy donors. The study's findings and limits: Exclusion as indistinguishable affected some V segments, including TRBV6-2 and TRBV6-3. Researchers catalogued 160 or so TCR beta chains as cytomegalovirus-associated.

Researchers ran the PCR with 60 Vbeta and 13 Jbeta primers. Here immunoSEQ multiplex PCR was the method, and the copy in TCRdb shows in-frame clones only, minus some. The sample lists under 80,000 clones; more than 70% were seen once. This clone was counted only a few times. Its target is not known. The ends lost 6 bases at V and 6 bases at J; junction bases unmatched: 12. The CDR3 totals 15 residues. Per germline, CDR1 MNHNS and CDR2 SASEGT. Sample: PBMCs. The chain recombines TRBV6-1 with TRBJ1-1; 8 bases align to TRBD1. This TCR derives from a man aged 50 to 59 in good health and CMV-seropositive. The CDR3 sequence is CASSGRDRLMSEAFF. CDR3 bases: TGTGCCAGCAGCGGCCGGGACAGGTTGATGTCTGAAGCTTTCTTT.